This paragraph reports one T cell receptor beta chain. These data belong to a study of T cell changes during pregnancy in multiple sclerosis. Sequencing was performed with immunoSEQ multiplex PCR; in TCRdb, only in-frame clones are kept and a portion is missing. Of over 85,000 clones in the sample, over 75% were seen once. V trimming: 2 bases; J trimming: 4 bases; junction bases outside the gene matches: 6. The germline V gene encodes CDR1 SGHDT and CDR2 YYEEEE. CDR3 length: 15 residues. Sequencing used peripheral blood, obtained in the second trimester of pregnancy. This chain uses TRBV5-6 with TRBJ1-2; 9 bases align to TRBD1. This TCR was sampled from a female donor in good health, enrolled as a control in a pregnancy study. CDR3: CASSLTGTGTYGYTF. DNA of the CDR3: TGTGCCAGCAGCTTAACCGGGACAGGGACCTATGGCTACACCTTC.